Below are 28 T cell receptor beta chains sequenced from a single sample in a study of T cell changes during pregnancy in multiple sclerosis (dated by TCRdb to about 2019). The library was produced with the immunoSEQ multiplex PCR assay. This is the immuneACCESS table as TCRdb keeps it, with only in-frame sequences that have V and J called. A part of the clones is gone; compared with another copy, unresolved V genes explain less than half, and the rest is unexplained. The sample table records fewer than 45,000 clones; roughly 91% of these occur just once. In total, the top ten clones hold 0.47% of the sample. The source material was CD4+ T cells from peripheral blood mononuclear cells, sampled in the second trimester of pregnancy. Receptors were obtained from a female donor in good health, enrolled as a control in a pregnancy study.

The chain combines TRBV5-4 with TRBJ1-5; TRBD1 matches at 7 bases. Germline V gene data show CDR1 as SGHNT and CDR2 as YYREEE (reference sequence). The trim removed 3 bases at V and 5 bases at J, leaving 5 bases unmatched. There are 14 residues in the CDR3. The CDR3 sequence is CASSSQGDDQPQHF. Written as DNA, the CDR3 is TGTGCCAGCAGCTCCCAGGGGGATGATCAGCCCCAGCATTTT.

The rearrangement joins TRBV28 to TRBJ1-2; D perhaps matches TRBD1 (6 bases). The CDR3 totals 12 residues. The germline V gene has CDR1 MDHEN and CDR2 SYDVKM. Deletions cut 3 bases from V and 8 bases from J, with 10 bases between. In DNA, the CDR3 is TGTGCCAGCAGTTTGACGCAGGGGGGCTACACCTTC. As protein: CASSLTQGGYTF.

The J gene is TRBJ2-1, the V gene TRBV27; 10 bases map to TRBD2. The V gene's germline CDR1 is MNHEY and CDR2 SMNVEV (reference sequence). With V trimmed by 3 bases and J by 6 bases, 5 bases remained unmatched. The CDR3 sequence is 15 residues long. CDR3 sequence: CASSFQLAGVNEQFF. Here the CDR3 DNA reads TGTGCCAGCAGTTTTCAGCTAGCGGGAGTCAATGAGCAGTTCTTC.

This clone was observed a handful of times. This chain joins TRBV27 and TRBJ1-1; D remains ambiguous. V dropped 2 bases and J dropped 6 bases, with 10 bases sitting between them. The CDR3 is 13 residues long. Germline CDR1 reads MNHEY; CDR2 reads SMNVEV (reference sequence). Written as DNA, the CDR3 is TGTGCCAGCAGTTTAAAAGCTTTCGCTGAAGCTTTCTTT. Translating it yields CASSLKAFAEAFF.

The J gene is TRBJ2-3, the V gene TRBV29-1; a possible D gene is TRBD1 (6 bases). The CDR3 spans 13 residues. Trimming stripped 5 bases from V and 4 bases from J, with 13 bases between. The germline CDR1 and CDR2 sequences are SQVTM and ANQGSEA. The CDR3 reads CSVHRTAADTQYF. CDR3 bases: TGCAGCGTTCATCGGACAGCGGCAGATACGCAGTATTTT.

The chain joins TRBV10-1 to TRBJ1-2; 7 bases align to TRBD1. The J segment lost 4 bases and the V segment lost 10 bases, leaving 6 bases of the junction unmatched. This CDR3 spans 12 amino acids. Germline CDR1 is WNHNN and CDR2 is SYGVQD (reference sequence). CDR3 nucleotide sequence: TGCGCCACCTCGACAGGGAGCTATGGCTACACCTTC. This encodes CATSTGSYGYTF.

This clone was detected only a few times. DNA of the CDR3: TGTGCCATCAGTGAGTCGACACTAGCCGCAGATACGCAGTATTTT. Its protein product is CAISESTLAADTQYF. The chain uses TRBV10-3 and TRBJ2-3, with D perhaps matching TRBD2 (6 bases). With 0 bases removed from V and 4 bases from J, the gap between germline ends came to 11 bases. The CDR3 loop spans 15 amino acids. Germline assignment: CDR1 ENHRY and CDR2 SYGVKD.

The chain employs TRBV7-8 and TRBJ2-1; D possibly corresponds to TRBD2 (5 bases). CDR1 and CDR2 from the germline V gene are SGHVS and FQNEAQ. The CDR3 is made up of 12 amino acids. V was pared by 3 bases and J by 12 bases, with 12 bases between. In DNA form, the CDR3 reads TGTGCCAGCAGCTTCGAGGACTGGATGCAGTTCTTC. Translation gives CASSFEDWMQFF.

In its sample, this clone was seen once. V and J are TRBV14 and TRBJ2-3; D gene unclear. The V and J ends lost 5 bases and 0 bases respectively, with 9 bases between them. The CDR3 length is 14 residues. From germline, CDR1 is SGHDN and CDR2 FVKESK. The CDR3 nucleotides read TGTGCCAGCAGCATACTACCCAGCACAGATACGCAGTATTTT. Its protein is CASSILPSTDTQYF.

The CDR3 here is CASSLGSREATGELFF. CDR3 nucleotides: TGCGCCAGCAGCTTGGGGTCGCGGGAGGCCACCGGGGAGCTGTTTTTT. The genes are TRBV5-1 and TRBJ2-2; 8 bases are a match to TRBD2. CDR1 and CDR2 (germline): SGHRS, YFSETQ. This CDR3 has 16 residues. Trimming cost V 0 bases and J 4 bases; bases outside gene matches: 5. The whole variable domain, remainder taken from reference TRBV5-1 and TRBJ2-2, is KAGVTQTPRYLIKTRGQQVTLSCSPISGHRSVSWYQQTPGQGLQFLFEYFSETQRNKGNFPGRFSGRQFSNSRSEMNVSTLELGDSALYLCASSLGSREATGELFFGEGSRLTVL.

V usage is TRBV6-1 and J usage is TRBJ2-3; 8 bases match TRBD1. The CDR3 length is 15 residues. Germline lookup yields CDR1 MNHNS and CDR2 SASEGT. Unmatched junction bases numbered 8, after V lost 4 bases and J lost 5 bases. CDR3: CASSVTGAIGDTQYF. The DNA for the CDR3 is TGTGCCAGCAGTGTGACAGGGGCTATCGGAGATACGCAGTATTTT.

This clone is a singleton in its sample. The rearrangement joins TRBV5-1 to TRBJ2-7, with D possibly matching TRBD1 (5 bases). V was cut by 3 bases and J by 2 bases, with 18 bases left in between. The CDR3 is 16 amino acids. The germline CDR1 and CDR2 sequences are SGHRS and YFSETQ. CDR3 nucleotide sequence: TGCGCCAGCAGCTCCGGGCGGACACTCCAAACCTACGAGCAGTACTTC. Encoded protein: CASSSGRTLQTYEQYF.

The chain joins TRBV10-3 to TRBJ2-1, with D possibly TRBD2 on 6 matching bases. CDR3 length: 15 residues. From germline, CDR1 is ENHRY and CDR2 SYGVKD. The V gene lost 3 bases and the J gene lost 5 bases, with 14 bases spanning the gap. DNA for the CDR3: TGTGCCATCAGTGATAGGAGGGCCGGGGACAATGAGCAGTTCTTC. Translating gives CAISDRRAGDNEQFF.

The count of this clone is one. The junction departs from the called germline gene at one end, perhaps through a read error. The V and J genes are TRBV28 and TRBJ2-3, with D tentatively TRBD2 (6 bases). CDR1 MDHEN and CDR2 SYDVKM come from the germline V gene. The CDR3 extends over 13 amino acids. The CDR3 region has the DNA TGTGCCAGCAGTTTATTAATCGGGGGATGGGTAAATTTT. It is translated as CASSLLIGGWVNF.

The rearrangement links TRBV7-6 to TRBJ2-7; 12 positions agree with TRBD2. The trim removed 5 bases at V and 3 bases at J, leaving 2 bases unmatched. The CDR3 covers 14 residues. The V gene's germline CDR1 is SGHVS and CDR2 FNYEAQ. The chain's CDR3 is CASSAGLAGYEQYF. CDR3 nucleotide sequence: TGTGCCAGCAGCGCGGGACTAGCGGGCTACGAGCAGTACTTC.

The chain uses TRBV6-1 and TRBJ1-6; D is undetermined. This CDR3 region has 14 residues. Germline V gene data show CDR1 as MNHNS and CDR2 as SASEGT. The V end lost 8 bases, the J end lost 6 bases, and 14 bases lay between the germline ends. CDR3 bases: TGTGCCAGCTCATCTATCCCGAGTAATTCACCCCTCCACTTT. It encodes CASSSIPSNSPLHF.

The chain recombines TRBV7-3 with TRBJ2-3; a weak D match, TRBD1 (6 bases). The CDR3 extends over 14 amino acids. Germline CDR1 and CDR2: SGHTA and FQGTGA. Deletions cut 3 bases from V and 2 bases from J, with 9 bases between. CDR3 nucleotides: TGTGCCAGCAGCTTCCGACAGGTCACAGATACGCAGTATTTT. This gives the protein CASSFRQVTDTQYF.

This chain connects TRBV10-3 to TRBJ1-2, with TRBD1 matching 7 bases. This CDR3 has 13 amino acids. V dropped 2 bases and J dropped 7; count of bases not matched to a gene: 4. Germline V gene sequence: CDR1 ENHRY, CDR2 SYGVKD. The DNA of the CDR3 is TGTGCCATCAGTGAGGCGACAGGGAGTGGCTACACCTTC. Its protein product is CAISEATGSGYTF.

This sequence joins TRBV18 and TRBJ1-3; no reliable D call. Germline CDR1 is KGHSH and CDR2 is LQKENI. V lost 3 bases and J 1 base, leaving 4 bases between the germline ends. The CDR3 has 13 residues. The CDR3 sequence: CASSPQSGNTIYF. In DNA, the CDR3 is TGTGCCAGCTCACCCCAATCTGGAAACACCATATATTTT.

The genes are TRBV14 and TRBJ2-7; TRBD2 might be the D (5 bases). Germline CDR1 SGHDN, CDR2 FVKESK. Trimming took off 4 bases at V and 3 bases at J, with 10 bases between the two ends. CDR3 length equals 13 residues. For the CDR3, the DNA is TGTGCCAGCAGCCCCAGACTAAACTACGAGCAGTACTTC. Its translation is CASSPRLNYEQYF.

This chain connects TRBV28 to TRBJ1-2, with TRBD1 matching over 7 bases. The CDR3 loop spans 15 amino acids. CDR1 is MDHEN and CDR2 is SYDVKM in the germline V gene. J lost 1 base, V lost 5 bases, and 7 bases had no gene match. The chain's CDR3 is CASSGGQTFNYGYTF. The CDR3 bases are TGTGCCAGCAGTGGGGGACAGACATTTAACTATGGCTACACCTTC.

The chain links TRBV7-8 to TRBJ1-6; TRBD1 matches 8 bases. With 4 bases clipped from V and 0 bases from J, the junction kept 11 bases outside the gene matches. The CDR3 covers 19 residues. In germline, CDR1 is SGHVS, CDR2 FQNEAQ. This chain's CDR3 is CASSSSVGQASSYNSPLHF. The CDR3 bases are TGTGCCAGCAGCTCAAGCGTGGGACAGGCGAGCTCCTATAATTCACCCCTCCACTTT. The full variable domain, in which reference TRBV7-8 and TRBJ1-6 provide the parts outside the CDR3, is GAGVSQSPRYKVAKRGQDVALRCDPISGHVSLFWYQQALGQGPEFLTYFQNEAQLDKSGLPSDRFFAERPEGSVSTLKIQRTQQEDSAVYLCASSSSVGQASSYNSPLHFGNGTRLTVT.

The V call is TRBV6-5, the J call TRBJ1-1, with D perhaps matching TRBD1 (5 bases). The germline V and J ends were trimmed by 7 bases and 1 base, with 13 bases remaining between them. Germline assignment: CDR1 MNHEY and CDR2 SVGAGI. The CDR3 has 14 residues. The CDR3 bases are TGTGCCAGCACCCCTTCCGGGGGGAACACTGAAGCTTTCTTT. It specifies CASTPSGGNTEAFF.

The genes are TRBV19 and TRBJ1-1; unclear D gene. The V gene lost 9 bases and the J gene lost 1 base, with 9 bases spanning the gap. The length of the CDR3 is 12 residues. Germline CDR1 LNHDA, CDR2 SQIVND (reference sequence). CDR3: CASGVWNTEAFF. The CDR3 DNA reads TGTGCCAGCGGGGTATGGAACACTGAAGCTTTCTTT.

This sequence joins TRBV19 and TRBJ1-2; TRBD1 agrees at 9 bases. The J segment lost 4 bases and the V segment lost 9 bases, leaving 6 bases of the junction unmatched. The CDR3 has 13 amino acids. CDR1 LNHDA and CDR2 SQIVND come from the germline V gene (reference sequence). CDR3 protein: CASRAQGAYGYTF. The CDR3 nucleotides read TGTGCCAGCCGAGCACAGGGGGCCTATGGCTACACCTTC.

V is TRBV4-1 and J is TRBJ1-2; D perhaps matches TRBD1 (5 bases). This CDR3 spans 15 amino acids. V shed 0 bases and J shed 7 bases, with 15 bases lying between them. Germline V gene sequence: CDR1 MGHRA, CDR2 YSYEKL. The CDR3 loop reads CASSQDGQGGPGYTF. CDR3 nucleotides: TGCGCCAGCAGCCAAGATGGGCAGGGAGGGCCTGGCTACACCTTC.

This clone appeared a few times. The chain joins TRBV6-1 to TRBJ1-2, with D possibly matching TRBD1 (6 bases). This CDR3 has 16 residues. Trimming pared 0 bases from V and 3 bases from J, leaving 14 bases between. Germline values: CDR1 MNHNS, CDR2 SASEGT. CDR3 sequence (DNA): TGTGCCAGCAGTGAAGCGGGCGGGGGCAGGTACTATGGCTACACCTTC. Translating it yields CASSEAGGGRYYGYTF.

A few counts support this clone. The V gene is TRBV30, the J gene TRBJ1-1; D uncertain. The V end lost 1 base, the J end lost 0 bases, and 6 bases lay between the germline ends. Germline lookup yields CDR1 GTSNPN and CDR2 SVGIG (reference sequence). The CDR3 runs to 13 residues. Here the CDR3 reads CAWSGEMNTEAFF. CDR3 nucleotides: TGTGCCTGGAGTGGGGAGATGAACACTGAAGCTTTCTTT.